This TCR beta chain was sequenced in a study of OX40 agonist ivuxolimab in advanced cancers. V was pared by 6 bases and J by 4 bases, with 3 bases of the junction left unmatched. CDR1 and CDR2 (germline): MNHEY, SVGAGI. This CDR3 has 13 residues. Libraries were prepared by immunoSEQ multiplex PCR; TCRdb keeps only in-frame clonotypes and omits some of them. The sample has 95,000 to 150,000 clones, just over 90% seen once. The specimen comprised CD4+ or CD8+ T cells sorted from blood, sampled in a trial of the OX40 agonist ivuxolimab. This sequence was found in an adult with an advanced solid tumor such as melanoma, head and neck, liver or kidney cancer. The chain couples TRBV6-5 to TRBJ1-2; 9 nucleotides agree with TRBD1. The CDR3 spells CASRGTGTYGYTF. As DNA, the CDR3 is TGTGCCAGCAGAGGGACAGGGACCTATGGCTACACCTTC.